The subject of this entry is one T cell receptor (beta chain). Its antigen remains unknown. This sample is part of a study of cytomegalovirus exposure and HLA in healthy donors. Use of 60 Vbeta and 13 Jbeta primers characterized the PCR. Assay: immunoSEQ multiplex PCR; the TCRdb copy retains only in-frame clones and omits some. This table holds roughly 170,000 clones, just under 85% found once. Findings of the study overall: Later analysis identified 16,951 TCR beta sequences associated with HLA alleles, using a false discovery rate threshold of 0.05.

Germline assignment: CDR1 SGHNT and CDR2 YYREEE (reference sequence). The CDR3 is made up of 16 amino acids. V and J are TRBV5-4 and TRBJ2-5; 8 nucleotides match TRBD2. The assigned J gene may be wrong: the sequence end matches TRBJ2-7 better. Material for sequencing was PBMCs. This TCR was sampled from a girl aged 10-17 years in good health and CMV-seropositive. In nucleotides, the CDR3 is TGTGCCAGCAGCTTGCCCCTGAGCGGGGGTGTCCGCGAGCAGTACTTC. It yields the protein CASSLPLSGGVREQYF.